This T cell receptor beta chain was documented in a study of identical twins. One entry per CDR3 protein results from TCRdb running MiXCR on the 5' RACE reads. The repertoire holds under 1 million distinct CDR3 sequences, over 9% seen once, with 1.5% to 2% in the top ten. This clonotype was seen a handful of times. These records were also assigned to another study, of yellow fever vaccine responses in identical twins.

Sequenced: PBMCs. The sequence came from a woman aged 18-29 years in good health.

CDR3 nucleotides: TGTGCCAGCAGCCACGTTGGGGGAAAGAACACTGAAGCTTTCTTT. It yields the protein CASSHVGGKNTEAFF. V gene TRBV3-1 combines with J gene TRBJ1-1; a possible D gene is TRBD1 (5 bases). Germline CDR1 LGHDT, CDR2 YNNKEL (reference sequence). V was trimmed by 3 bases and J by 1 base, leaving 12 bases between them. The CDR3 is 15 amino acids.